This TCR beta chain was profiled in a study of T cells in Graves' hyperthyroidism and ophthalmopathy. Across the study: Blood was drawn when the patient was first diagnosed and still untreated.

This clonotype was observed many times. The CDR3 is 14 residues long. Trimming cost V 1 base and J 7 bases, with 8 bases left between them. Looked up from germline, CDR1 is SGHDN and CDR2 is FVKESK. Uncontrolled infection, other autoimmune disease, pregnancy or lactation led to exclusion. Ahead of any ophthalmopathy symptoms, the blood sample was obtained at the first diagnosis of hyperthyroidism. The authors obtained PBMCs from 10 ml of fresh peripheral blood. Regions amplified from RNA transcripts were the TCR beta CDR3 regions. First-round RT-PCR targeting the TCR CDR3 was performed with the HTBI primer set. TCRdb re-analysed the multiplex PCR reads in MiXCR, keeping a single row per CDR3 protein. The table shows approximately 370,000 distinct CDR3 sequences, with 17% occurring only once.

Sequencing used blood. The TCR was taken from a woman aged 25 to 45 with Graves' hyperthyroidism that later progressed to Graves' ophthalmopathy. V is TRBV14 and J is TRBJ1-6; unclear D gene. The CDR3 sequence is CASSQVSGNSPLHF. DNA of the CDR3: TGTGCCAGCAGCCAAGTTTCGGGGAATTCACCCCTCCACTTT.